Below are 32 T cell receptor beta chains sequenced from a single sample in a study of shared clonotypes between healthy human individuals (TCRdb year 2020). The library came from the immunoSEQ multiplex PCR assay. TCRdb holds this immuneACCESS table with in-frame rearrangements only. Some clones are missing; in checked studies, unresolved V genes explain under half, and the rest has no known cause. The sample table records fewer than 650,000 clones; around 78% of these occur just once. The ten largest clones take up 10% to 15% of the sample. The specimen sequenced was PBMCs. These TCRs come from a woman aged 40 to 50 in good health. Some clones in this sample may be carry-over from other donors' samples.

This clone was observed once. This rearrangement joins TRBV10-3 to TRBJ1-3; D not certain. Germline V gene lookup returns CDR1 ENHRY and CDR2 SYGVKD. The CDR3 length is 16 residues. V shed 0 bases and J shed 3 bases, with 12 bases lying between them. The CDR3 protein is CAISESRWGYGNTIYF. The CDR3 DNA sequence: TGTGCCATCAGTGAGTCGCGCTGGGGTTATGGAAACACCATATATTTT.

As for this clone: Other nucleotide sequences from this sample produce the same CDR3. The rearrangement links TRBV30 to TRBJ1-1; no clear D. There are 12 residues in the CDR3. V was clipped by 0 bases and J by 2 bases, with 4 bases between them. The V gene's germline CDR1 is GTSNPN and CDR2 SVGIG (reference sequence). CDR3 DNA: TGTGCCTGGAGTGTAGGTAACACTGAAGCTTTCTTT. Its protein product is CAWSVGNTEAFF.

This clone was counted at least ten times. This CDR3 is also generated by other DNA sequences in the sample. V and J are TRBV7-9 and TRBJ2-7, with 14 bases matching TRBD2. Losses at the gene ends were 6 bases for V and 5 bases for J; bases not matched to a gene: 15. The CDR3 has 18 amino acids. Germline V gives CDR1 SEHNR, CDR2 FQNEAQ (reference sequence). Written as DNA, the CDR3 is TGTGCCAGCAGTCCCAGGGGGACTAGCGGGAGTTTGTTACACGAGCAGTACTTC. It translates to CASSPRGTSGSLLHEQYF.

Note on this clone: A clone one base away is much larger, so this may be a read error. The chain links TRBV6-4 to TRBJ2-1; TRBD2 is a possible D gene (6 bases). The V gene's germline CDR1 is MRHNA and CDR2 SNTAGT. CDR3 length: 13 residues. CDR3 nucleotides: TGTGCCGGCAGTCCGACTAGTACCAATGAGCAGTTCTTC. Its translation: CAGSPTSTNEQFF.

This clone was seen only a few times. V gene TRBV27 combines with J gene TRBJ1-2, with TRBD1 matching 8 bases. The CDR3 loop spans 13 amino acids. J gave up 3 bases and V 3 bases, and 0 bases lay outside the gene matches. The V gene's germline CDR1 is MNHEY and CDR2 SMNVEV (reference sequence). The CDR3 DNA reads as TGTGCCAGCAGTTTGGACAGGGACTATGGCTACACCTTC. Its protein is CASSLDRDYGYTF.

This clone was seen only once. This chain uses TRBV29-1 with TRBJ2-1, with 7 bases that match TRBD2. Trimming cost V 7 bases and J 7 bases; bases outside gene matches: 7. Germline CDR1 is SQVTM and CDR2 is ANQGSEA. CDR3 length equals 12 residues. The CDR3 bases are TGCAGCGCCTGGGAGGGCAGGAATGAGCAGTTCTTC. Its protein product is CSAWEGRNEQFF.

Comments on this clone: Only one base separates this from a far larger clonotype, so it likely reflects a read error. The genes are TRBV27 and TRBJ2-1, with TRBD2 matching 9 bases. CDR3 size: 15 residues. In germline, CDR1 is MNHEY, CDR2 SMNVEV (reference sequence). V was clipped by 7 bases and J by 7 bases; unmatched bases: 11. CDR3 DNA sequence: TGTGCCAGCAACGATGCTTGGCGGGGGGGGAATGAGCAGTTCTTC. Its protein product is CASNDAWRGGNEQFF.

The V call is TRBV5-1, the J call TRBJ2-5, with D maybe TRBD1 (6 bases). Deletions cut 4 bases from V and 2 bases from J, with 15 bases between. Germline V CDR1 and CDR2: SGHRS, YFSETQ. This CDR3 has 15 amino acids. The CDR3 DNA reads TGCGCCAGCAGCCGGGACACTCCACCTCAAGAGACCCAGTACTTC. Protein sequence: CASSRDTPPQETQYF.

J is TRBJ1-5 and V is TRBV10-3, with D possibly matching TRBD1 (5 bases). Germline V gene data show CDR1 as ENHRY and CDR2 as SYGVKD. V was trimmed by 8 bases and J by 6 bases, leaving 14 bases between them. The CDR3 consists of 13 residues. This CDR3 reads CAIWEGRGQPQHF. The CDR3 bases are TGTGCCATCTGGGAGGGTAGGGGTCAGCCCCAGCATTTT.

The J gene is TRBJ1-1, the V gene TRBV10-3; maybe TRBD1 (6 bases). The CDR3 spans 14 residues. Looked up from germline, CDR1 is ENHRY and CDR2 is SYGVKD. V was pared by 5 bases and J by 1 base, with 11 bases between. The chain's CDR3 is CAISRGAQNTEAFF. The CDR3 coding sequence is TGTGCCATCAGTCGGGGGGCTCAGAACACTGAAGCTTTCTTT.

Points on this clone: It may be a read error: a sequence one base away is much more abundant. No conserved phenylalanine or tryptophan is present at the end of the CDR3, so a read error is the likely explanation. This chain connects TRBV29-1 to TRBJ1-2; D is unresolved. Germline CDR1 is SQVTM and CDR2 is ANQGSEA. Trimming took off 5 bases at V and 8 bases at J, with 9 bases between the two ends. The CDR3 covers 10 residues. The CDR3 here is CSVPFNGYTL. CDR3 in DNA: TGCAGCGTTCCTTTCAACGGCTACACCCTC.

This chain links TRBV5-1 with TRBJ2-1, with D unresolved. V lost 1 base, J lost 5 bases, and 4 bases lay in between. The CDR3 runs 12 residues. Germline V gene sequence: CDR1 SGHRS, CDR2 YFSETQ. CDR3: CASSLWNNEQFF. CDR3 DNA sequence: TGCGCCAGCAGCTTGTGGAACAATGAGCAGTTCTTC.

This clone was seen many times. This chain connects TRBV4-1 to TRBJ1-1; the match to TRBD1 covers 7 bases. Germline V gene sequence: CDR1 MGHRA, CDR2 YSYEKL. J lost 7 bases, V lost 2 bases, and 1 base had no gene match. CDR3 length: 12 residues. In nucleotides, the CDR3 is TGCGCCAGCAGCCAATACAGGGGTGAAGCTTTCTTT. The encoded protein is CASSQYRGEAFF.

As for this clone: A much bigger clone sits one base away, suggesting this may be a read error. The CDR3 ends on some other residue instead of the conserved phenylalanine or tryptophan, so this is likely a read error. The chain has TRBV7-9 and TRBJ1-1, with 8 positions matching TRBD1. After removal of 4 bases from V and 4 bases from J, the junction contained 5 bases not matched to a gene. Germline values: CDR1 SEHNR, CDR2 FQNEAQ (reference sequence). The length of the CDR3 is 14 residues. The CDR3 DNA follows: TGTGCCAGCAGCTCCCAGGGGGCGGGCACTGAAGCTTTCCTT. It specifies CASSSQGAGTEAFL.

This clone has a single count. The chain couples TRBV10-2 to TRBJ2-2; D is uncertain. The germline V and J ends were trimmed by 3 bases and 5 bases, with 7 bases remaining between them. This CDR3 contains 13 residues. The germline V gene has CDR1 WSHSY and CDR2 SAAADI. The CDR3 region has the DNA TGCGCCAGCAGTGACCCCTCAACCGGGGAGCTGTTTTTT. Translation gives CASSDPSTGELFF.

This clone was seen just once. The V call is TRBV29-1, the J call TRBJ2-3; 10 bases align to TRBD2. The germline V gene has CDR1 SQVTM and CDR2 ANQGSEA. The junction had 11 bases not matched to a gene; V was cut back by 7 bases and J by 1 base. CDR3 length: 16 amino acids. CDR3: CSDLAGGDAGTDTQYF. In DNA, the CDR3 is TGCAGCGACTTAGCGGGGGGCGACGCGGGCACAGATACGCAGTATTTT.

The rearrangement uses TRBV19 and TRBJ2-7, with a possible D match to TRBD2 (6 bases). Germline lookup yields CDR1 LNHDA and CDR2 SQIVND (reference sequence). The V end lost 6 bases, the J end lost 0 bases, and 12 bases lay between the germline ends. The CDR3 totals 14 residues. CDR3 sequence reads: CASRSGRSSYEQYF. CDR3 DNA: TGTGCCAGTAGATCGGGGAGGAGCTCCTACGAGCAGTACTTC.

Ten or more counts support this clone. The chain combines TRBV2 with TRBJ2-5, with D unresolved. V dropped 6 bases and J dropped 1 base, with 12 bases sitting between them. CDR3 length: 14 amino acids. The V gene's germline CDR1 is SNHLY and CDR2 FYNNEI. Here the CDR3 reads CASRQGRLQETQYF. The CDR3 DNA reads TGTGCCAGCAGACAAGGACGGCTCCAAGAGACCCAGTACTTC.

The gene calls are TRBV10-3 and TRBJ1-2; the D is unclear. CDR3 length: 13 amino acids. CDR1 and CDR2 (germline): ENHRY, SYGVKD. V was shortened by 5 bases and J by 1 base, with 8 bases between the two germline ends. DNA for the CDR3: TGTGCCATCAGTCCCGAGGTTAACTATGGCTACACCTTC. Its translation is CAISPEVNYGYTF.

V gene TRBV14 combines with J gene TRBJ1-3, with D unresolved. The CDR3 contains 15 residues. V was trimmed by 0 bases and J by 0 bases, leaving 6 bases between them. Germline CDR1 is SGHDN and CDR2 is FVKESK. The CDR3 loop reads CASSQENTSGNTIYF. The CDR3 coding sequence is TGTGCCAGCAGCCAAGAAAACACCTCTGGAAACACCATATATTTT.

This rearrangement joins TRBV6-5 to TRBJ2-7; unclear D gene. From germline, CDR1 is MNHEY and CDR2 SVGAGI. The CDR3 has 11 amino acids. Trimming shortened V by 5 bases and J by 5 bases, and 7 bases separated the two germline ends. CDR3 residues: CASSNNDEQYF. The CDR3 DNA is TGTGCCAGCAGTAACAATGACGAGCAGTACTTC.

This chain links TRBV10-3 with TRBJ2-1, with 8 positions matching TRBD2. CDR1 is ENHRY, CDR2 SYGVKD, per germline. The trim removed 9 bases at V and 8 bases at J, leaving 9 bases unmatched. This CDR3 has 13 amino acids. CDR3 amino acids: CAIVPGLEYEQFF. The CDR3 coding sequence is TGTGCCATAGTCCCGGGACTAGAGTATGAGCAGTTCTTC.

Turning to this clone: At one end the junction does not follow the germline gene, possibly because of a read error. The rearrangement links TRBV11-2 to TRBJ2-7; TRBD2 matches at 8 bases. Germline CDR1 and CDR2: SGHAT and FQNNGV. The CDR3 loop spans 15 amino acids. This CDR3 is CASTLVSGSYYEQYF. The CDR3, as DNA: TGTGCCAGCACCTTAGTCAGCGGGAGTTACTACGAGCAGTACTTC.

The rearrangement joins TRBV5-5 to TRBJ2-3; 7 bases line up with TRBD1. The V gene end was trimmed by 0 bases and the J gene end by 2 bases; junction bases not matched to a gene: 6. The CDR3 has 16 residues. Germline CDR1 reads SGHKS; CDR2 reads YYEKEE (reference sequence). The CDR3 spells CASSLAFDRDTDTQYF. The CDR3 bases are TGTGCCAGCAGCTTGGCCTTCGACAGGGACACAGATACGCAGTATTTT.

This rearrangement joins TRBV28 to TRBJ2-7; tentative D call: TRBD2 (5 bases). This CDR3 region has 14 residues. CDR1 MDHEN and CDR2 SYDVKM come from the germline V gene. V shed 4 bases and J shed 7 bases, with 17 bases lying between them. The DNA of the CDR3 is TGTGCCAGCAGTTCCCCGGCCCGGGGTCTAGAGCAGTACTTC. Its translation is CASSSPARGLEQYF.

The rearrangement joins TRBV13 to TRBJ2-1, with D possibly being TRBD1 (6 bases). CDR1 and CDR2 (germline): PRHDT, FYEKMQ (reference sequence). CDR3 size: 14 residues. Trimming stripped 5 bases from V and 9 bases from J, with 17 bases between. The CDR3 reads CASSKRATRGEQFF. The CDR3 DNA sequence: TGTGCCAGCAGCAAACGCGCCACCAGGGGTGAGCAGTTCTTC.

CDR3 DNA sequence: TGTGCCAGTAGTATCTCTACCACCGGGGAGCTGTTTTTT. This translates into CASSISTTGELFF. This chain connects TRBV19 to TRBJ2-2; D remains ambiguous. V shed 3 bases and J shed 4 bases, with 6 bases lying between them. Germline CDR1 LNHDA, CDR2 SQIVND (reference sequence). The CDR3 is made up of 13 amino acids. Using reference TRBV19 and TRBJ2-2 for the parts outside the CDR3, the full variable domain is DGGITQSPKYLFRKEGQNVTLSCEQNLNHDAMYWYRQDPGQGLRLIYYSQIVNDFQKGDIAEGYSVSREKKESFPLTVTSAQKNPTAFYLCASSISTTGELFFGEGSRLTVL.

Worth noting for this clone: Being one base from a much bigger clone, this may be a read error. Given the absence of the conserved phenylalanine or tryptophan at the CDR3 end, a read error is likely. CDR3 sequence: CASSLAVANYGYTL. Written as DNA, the CDR3 is TGTGCCAGCAGCTTAGCCGTGGCTAACTATGGCTACACCCTC. The chain carries TRBV7-9 and TRBJ1-2; D is unresolved. The length of the CDR3 is 14 residues. Between the trimmed V and J ends, which lost 0 bases and 0 bases, there was a span of 5 bases. CDR1 is SEHNR, CDR2 FQNEAQ, per germline (reference sequence).

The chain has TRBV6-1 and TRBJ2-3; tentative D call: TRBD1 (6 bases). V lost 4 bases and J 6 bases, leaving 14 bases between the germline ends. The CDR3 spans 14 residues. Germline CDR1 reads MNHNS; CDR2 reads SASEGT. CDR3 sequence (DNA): TGTGCCAGCAGTGGAGGGACAACGGTGGATACGCAGTATTTT. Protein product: CASSGGTTVDTQYF.

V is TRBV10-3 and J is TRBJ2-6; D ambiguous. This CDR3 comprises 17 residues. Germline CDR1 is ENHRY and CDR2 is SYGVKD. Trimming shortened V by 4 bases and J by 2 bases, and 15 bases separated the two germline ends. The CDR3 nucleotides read TGTGCCATCAGTGCAGTCCAAGGACCAGCTGGGGCCAACGTCCTGACTTTC. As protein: CAISAVQGPAGANVLTF.

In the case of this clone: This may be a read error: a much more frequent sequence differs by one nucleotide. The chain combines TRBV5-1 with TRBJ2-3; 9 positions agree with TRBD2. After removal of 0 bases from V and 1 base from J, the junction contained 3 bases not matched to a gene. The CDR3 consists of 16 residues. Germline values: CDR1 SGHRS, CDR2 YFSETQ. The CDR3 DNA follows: TGCGCCAGCAGCTTGGGGATAGCGGGAGGCACAGATACGCAGTATTTT. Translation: CASSLGIAGGTDTQYF.

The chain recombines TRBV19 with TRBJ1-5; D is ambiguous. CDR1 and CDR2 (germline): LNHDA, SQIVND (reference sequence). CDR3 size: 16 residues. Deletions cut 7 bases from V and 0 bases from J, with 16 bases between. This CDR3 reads CASTNGKASSNQPQHF. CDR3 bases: TGTGCCAGTACTAACGGGAAGGCATCTAGCAATCAGCCCCAGCATTTT.